This T cell receptor beta chain was identified during a study of radiotherapy plus CTLA-4 blockade in lung cancer. CDR1 and CDR2 (germline): KGHSH, LQKENI. CDR3 length: 14 amino acids. With V trimmed by 3 bases and J by 3 bases, 1 base remained unmatched. A note on this clone: The sample carries other DNA sequences with the same CDR3.

Assay used: immunoSEQ multiplex PCR; TCRdb lists only in-frame clones, some missing. The sample includes roughly 25,000 clones, over 70% of them seen just once. The receptor's source is a human donor with non-small cell lung cancer who had stable disease on radiotherapy plus ipilimumab. Sequences were derived from peripheral blood, sampled from a patient treated with radiotherapy plus ipilimumab. The rearrangement uses TRBV18 and TRBJ1-3; 8 bases fit TRBD1. In DNA form, the CDR3 reads TGTGCCAGCTCACCGACAGGGGATGGAAACACCATATATTTT. Protein product: CASSPTGDGNTIYF.